This is a list of T cell receptor beta chains from one sample in a study of control samples from healthy donors and cancer patients. Repertoires were generated with immunoSEQ multiplex PCR, while TCRdb's copy carries only in-frame clones and drops some. The table shows some 200,000 clones, with just under 95% occurring only once. The sequencing input was blood. The receptors originated from a man aged 45-60 years in good health. CDR3s leave out the opening cysteine and the closing phenylalanine or tryptophan. A D gene is named only where the DNA matches it firmly.

D gene | J gene | V gene | CDR3 protein
TRBD1 | TRBJ2-2 | TRBV19 | ASTPDRVSGELF
. | TRBJ1-2 | TRBV5-1 | ASGSIYGYT
TRBD1 | TRBJ2-7 | TRBV6-2/TRBV6-3 | ASSYGGTGNPYEQY
TRBD1 | TRBJ1-6 | TRBV6-4 | ASSVHGTGNNSPLH
. | TRBJ2-6 | TRBV19 | ASSIRSVSGANVLT
. | TRBJ2-5 | TRBV7-2 | ASSLGLSPETQY
TRBD2 | TRBJ2-4 | TRBV11-2 | ASSPRWEGNIQY
. | TRBJ2-6 | TRBV7-9 | ASSLVGSGANVLT
. | TRBJ1-1 | TRBV9 | ASSVDFSEAF
. | TRBJ1-3 | TRBV11-2 | ASSSGVGNTIY
. | TRBJ2-1 | TRBV19 | ASSSQEPVGEQF
TRBD1 | TRBJ2-7 | TRBV28 | ASYAGGAAMYEQY
TRBD1 | TRBJ2-3 | TRBV28 | ASSGHRGGDTQY
. | TRBJ1-4 | TRBV30 | AWSGEEEKLF
TRBD1 | TRBJ2-1 | TRBV15 | ATSRTGVLTREQF
. | TRBJ2-6 | TRBV5-1 | ASSLGSEAGANVLT
TRBD1 | TRBJ2-5 | TRBV15 | ATGQGNQETQY
. | TRBJ2-3 | TRBV10-2 | ATARGAGTDTQY
. | TRBJ1-2 | TRBV6-6 | ASSPGGGYT
. | TRBJ1-1 | TRBV5-1 | ASSSSGNTEAF
. | TRBJ2-3 | TRBV19 | ASSQARGAYTDTQY
. | TRBJ1-4 | TRBV7-9 | ASSPGDTTNEKLF
. | TRBJ1-1 | TRBV30 | AWLMGDEAF
TRBD2 | TRBJ2-1 | TRBV5-1 | ASRPSPSASGDNEQF
. | TRBJ2-3 | TRBV28 | ASSPYTSRDTRTDTQY
. | TRBJ1-3 | TRBV5-1 | ASSSTGSGGNTIY